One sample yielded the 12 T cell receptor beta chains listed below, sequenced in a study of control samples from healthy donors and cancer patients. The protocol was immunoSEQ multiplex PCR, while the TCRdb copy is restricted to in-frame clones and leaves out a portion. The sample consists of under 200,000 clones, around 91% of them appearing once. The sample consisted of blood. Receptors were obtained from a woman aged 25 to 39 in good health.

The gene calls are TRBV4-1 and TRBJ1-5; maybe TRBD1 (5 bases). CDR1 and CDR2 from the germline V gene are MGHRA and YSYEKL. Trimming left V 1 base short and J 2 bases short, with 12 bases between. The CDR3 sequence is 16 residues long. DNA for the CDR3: TGCGCCAGCAGCCAAGGGGACGGGGTTGGCAATCAGCCCCAGCATTTT. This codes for CASSQGDGVGNQPQHF.

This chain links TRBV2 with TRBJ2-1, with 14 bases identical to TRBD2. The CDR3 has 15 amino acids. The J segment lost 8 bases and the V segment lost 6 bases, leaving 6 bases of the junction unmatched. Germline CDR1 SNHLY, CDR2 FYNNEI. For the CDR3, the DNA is TGTGCCAGCAGGACCGGGACTAGCGGGAGTCATGAGCAGTTCTTC. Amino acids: CASRTGTSGSHEQFF.

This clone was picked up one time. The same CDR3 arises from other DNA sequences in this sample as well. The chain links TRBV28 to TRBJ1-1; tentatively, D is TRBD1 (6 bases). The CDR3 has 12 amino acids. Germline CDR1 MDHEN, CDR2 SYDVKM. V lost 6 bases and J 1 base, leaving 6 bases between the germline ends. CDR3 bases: TGTGCCAGCAGGACAGGGAACACTGAAGCTTTCTTT. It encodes CASRTGNTEAFF.

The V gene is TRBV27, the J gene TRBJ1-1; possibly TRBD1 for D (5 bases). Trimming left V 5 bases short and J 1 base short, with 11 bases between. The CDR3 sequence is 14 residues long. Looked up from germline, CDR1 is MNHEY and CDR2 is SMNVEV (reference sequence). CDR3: CASSGARANTEAFF. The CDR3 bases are TGTGCCAGCAGTGGAGCCAGGGCGAACACTGAAGCTTTCTTT.

The CDR3 sequence is CASSPGGRGRTGELFF. CDR3 sequence (DNA): TGTGCCAGCAGTCCCGGAGGTCGCGGGAGAACCGGGGAGCTGTTTTTT. The chain uses TRBV6-2 or TRBV6-3 and TRBJ2-2; 7 bases match TRBD2. The CDR3 loop spans 16 amino acids. Germline trimming cut 5 bases from V and 5 bases from J; bases unmatched to any gene: 11. The germline CDR1 and CDR2 sequences are MNHEY and SVGEGT.

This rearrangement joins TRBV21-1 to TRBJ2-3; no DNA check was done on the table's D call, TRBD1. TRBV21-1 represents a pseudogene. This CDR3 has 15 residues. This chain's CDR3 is CASSPGTPSTDAQYF. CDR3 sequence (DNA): TGTGCCAGCAGCCCCGGGACACCTAGCACAGATGCGCAGTATTTT.

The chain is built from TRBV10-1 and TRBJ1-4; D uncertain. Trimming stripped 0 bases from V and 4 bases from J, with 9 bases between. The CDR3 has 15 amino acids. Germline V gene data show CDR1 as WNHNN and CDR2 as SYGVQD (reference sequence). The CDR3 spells CASSESASGNEKLFF. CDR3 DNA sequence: TGCGCCAGCAGTGAGTCGGCATCGGGTAATGAAAAACTGTTTTTT.

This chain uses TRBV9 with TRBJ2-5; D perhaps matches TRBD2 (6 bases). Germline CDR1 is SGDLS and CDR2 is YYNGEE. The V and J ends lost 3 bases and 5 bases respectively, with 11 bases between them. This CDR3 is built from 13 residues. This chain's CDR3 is CASSGLVGETQYF. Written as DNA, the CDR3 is TGTGCCAGCAGCGGACTAGTAGGCGAGACCCAGTACTTC.

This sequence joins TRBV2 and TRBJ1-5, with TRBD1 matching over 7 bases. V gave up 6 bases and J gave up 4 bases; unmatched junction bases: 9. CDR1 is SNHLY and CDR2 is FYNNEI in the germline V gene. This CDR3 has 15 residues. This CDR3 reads CASRAGQRENQPQHF. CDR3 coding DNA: TGTGCCAGCAGAGCGGGACAGAGGGAGAATCAGCCCCAGCATTTT.

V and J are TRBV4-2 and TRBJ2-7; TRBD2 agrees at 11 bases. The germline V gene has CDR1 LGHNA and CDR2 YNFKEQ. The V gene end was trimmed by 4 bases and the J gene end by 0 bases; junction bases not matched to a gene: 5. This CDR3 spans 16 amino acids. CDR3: CASSRTGTSGSYEQYF. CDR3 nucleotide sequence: TGTGCCAGCAGCCGGACCGGGACTAGCGGCTCCTACGAGCAGTACTTC.

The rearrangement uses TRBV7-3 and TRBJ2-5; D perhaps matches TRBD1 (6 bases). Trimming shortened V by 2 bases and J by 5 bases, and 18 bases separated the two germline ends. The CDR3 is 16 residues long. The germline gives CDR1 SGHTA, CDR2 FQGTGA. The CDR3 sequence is CASSLQGRGIGETQYF. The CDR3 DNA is TGTGCCAGCAGCTTACAGGGCAGGGGTATTGGTGAGACCCAGTACTTC.

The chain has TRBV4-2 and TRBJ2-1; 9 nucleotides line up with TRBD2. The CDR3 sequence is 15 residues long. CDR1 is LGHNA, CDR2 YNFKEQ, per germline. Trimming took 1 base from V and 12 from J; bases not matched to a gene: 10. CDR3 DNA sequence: TGTGCCAGCAGCCAAGTCGGGGGACTAGCAATAGGGCAGTTCTTC. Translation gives CASSQVGGLAIGQFF.